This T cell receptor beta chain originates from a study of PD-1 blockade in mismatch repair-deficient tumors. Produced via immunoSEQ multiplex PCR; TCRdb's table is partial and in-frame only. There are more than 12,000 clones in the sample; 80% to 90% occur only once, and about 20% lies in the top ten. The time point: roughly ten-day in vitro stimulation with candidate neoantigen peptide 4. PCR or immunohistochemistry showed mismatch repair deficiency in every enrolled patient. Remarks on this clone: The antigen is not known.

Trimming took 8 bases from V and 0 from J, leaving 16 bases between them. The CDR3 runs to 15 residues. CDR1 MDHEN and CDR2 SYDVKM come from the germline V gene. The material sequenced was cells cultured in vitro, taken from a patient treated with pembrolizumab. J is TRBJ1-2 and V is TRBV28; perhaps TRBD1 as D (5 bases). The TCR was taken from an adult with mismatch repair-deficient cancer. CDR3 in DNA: TGTGCCAGCTCTAACGGTGGGGCATCTAACTATGGCTACACCTTC. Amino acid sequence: CASSNGGASNYGYTF.